Listed below are T cell receptor beta chains from one sample, sequenced in a study of blood T cell repertoires in COVID-19. Profiling relied on immunoSEQ multiplex PCR, and the TCRdb table lists in-frame clones only, not all of them. The sample holds about 64,000 clones; approximately 78% are singletons and the top ten take about 14%. Specimen: peripheral blood. The receptors were sampled from a man between 60 and 75 years old with COVID-19, enrolled during active disease. CDR3s include the opening cysteine and the closing phenylalanine or tryptophan. A D gene is named only where the DNA matches it firmly. Size is omitted from some rows. Given values are once, few, many or a class for expanded clones.

D gene,J gene,V gene,clone size,CDR3 DNA,CDR3 protein
NA,TRBJ1-3,TRBV27,NA,TGTGCCAGCAGTTTCGGGGGGACTGGAAACACCATATATTTT,CASSFGGTGNTIYF
NA,TRBJ1-2,TRBV2,NA,TGTGCCAGCAGTGGTGTCAGGCCCTCTGGCTACACCTTC,CASSGVRPSGYTF
NA,TRBJ1-5,TRBV6-5,NA,TGTGCCAGCAGCCTTGACAGTGGGGGCAATCAGCCCCAGCATTTT,CASSLDSGGNQPQHF
NA,TRBJ1-1,TRBV13,NA,TGTGCCAGCAGCTCGAACCGGGACACTATGAACACTGAAGCTTTCTTT,CASSSNRDTMNTEAFF
NA,TRBJ2-2,TRBV4-1,NA,TGCGCCAGCAGCCAAGAGGGGGGAGTGGTGGTAGGGGAGCTGTTTTTT,CASSQEGGVVVGELFF
NA,TRBJ2-1,TRBV6-5,NA,TGTGCCAGCAATGCAAGGTGGGGGGAATACAATGAGCAGTTCTTC,CASNARWGEYNEQFF
TRBD2,TRBJ2-6,TRBV2,once,TGTGCCAGCAGTGGGGGGACTAGCGGAGGTGGGGCCAACGTCCTGACTTTC,CASSGGTSGGGANVLTF
NA,TRBJ1-2,TRBV4-2,NA,TGTGCCAGCAGCGAGACAGACACCTATGGCTACACCTTC,CASSETDTYGYTF
NA,TRBJ1-1,TRBV27,NA,TGTGCCAGCAGTTTATACCTACAGGGTTTCCCTGAAGCTTTCTTT,CASSLYLQGFPEAFF
NA,TRBJ2-2,TRBV9,NA,TGTGCCAGCAGCGTAATAGGGGAACCCACCGGGGAGCTGTTTTTT,CASSVIGEPTGELFF
NA,TRBJ1-2,TRBV19,NA,TGTGCCAGTAGTTTCGGACCGACCCCGGGAGGCTACACCTTC,CASSFGPTPGGYTF
NA,TRBJ2-1,TRBV14,NA,TGTGCCAGCAGCCTGAGCGGTTACTACAATGAGCAGTTCTTC,CASSLSGYYNEQFF
NA,TRBJ2-3,TRBV3-1/TRBV3-2,NA,TGTGCCAGCAGCCAAGATGGTAGTACAGATACGCAGTATTTT,CASSQDGSTDTQYF
NA,TRBJ2-5,TRBV29-1,NA,TGCAGCGTTGGAGGGGGGGTCGGAGAGACCCAGTACTTC,CSVGGGVGETQYF
NA,TRBJ1-5,TRBV9,NA,TGTGCCAGCAGCCGTCAGGGGAACGGGCAGCCCCAGCATTTT,CASSRQGNGQPQHF
TRBD1,TRBJ2-1,TRBV24-1,NA,TGTGCCACCAGTGATTTACCGGGACAGGGGGCCTTTAGCTCCTACAATGAGCAGTTCTTC,CATSDLPGQGAFSSYNEQFF
NA,TRBJ1-2,TRBV20-1,NA,TGCAGTGCTAGATGGCCCTATGGCTACACCTTC,CSARWPYGYTF
TRBD1,TRBJ2-7,TRBV29-1,NA,TGCAGCGTGAGGGGGACAGGGGCCCCCTACGAGCAGTACTTC,CSVRGTGAPYEQYF
NA,TRBJ2-1,TRBV2,few,TGTGCCAGCAAGTTGGAGGGGACCAGTTGGAATGAGCAGTTCTTC,CASKLEGTSWNEQFF
NA,TRBJ2-5,TRBV18,NA,TGTGCCAGCTCACCTGGAACGACGGGAAGTGCGGACCCGTACTTC,CASSPGTTGSADPYF
TRBD1,TRBJ2-7,TRBV14,NA,TGTGCCAGCAGCCAAAAAGAGAGACAGGGGGTATACTACGAGCAGTACTTC,CASSQKERQGVYYEQYF
NA,TRBJ2-7,TRBV7-9,NA,TGTGCCAGCAGCTTATCGTCCTACGAGCAGTACTTC,CASSLSSYEQYF
NA,TRBJ2-3,TRBV5-6,once,TGTGCCAGCAGCTTGGGCGGGGTATATACGCAGTATTTT,CASSLGGVYTQYF
TRBD2,TRBJ2-1,TRBV7-6,NA,TGTGCCAGCAGCTTTTCCGCTAGCGGAACTTCCTACAATGAGCAGTTCTTC,CASSFSASGTSYNEQFF
NA,TRBJ2-5,TRBV7-7,NA,TGTGCCAGCAGCTTAGCGCTGGCGACTGGGGAGACCCAGTACTTC,CASSLALATGETQYF
TRBD2,TRBJ2-3,TRBV6-5,NA,TGTGCCAGCAGTTACACGAGCGGGAGGTTCACAGATACGCAGTATTTT,CASSYTSGRFTDTQYF
NA,TRBJ2-3,TRBV27,NA,TGTGCCAGCAGTACCGGAGGGGCAGATACGCAGTATTTT,CASSTGGADTQYF
NA,TRBJ1-4,TRBV10-1,once,TGCGCCAGCAGTGAGAAGGTTGGCAGGGGAGGGACGGGACTGTTTTTT,CASSEKVGRGGTGLFF
TRBD2,TRBJ2-1,TRBV30,NA,TGTGGCTGCAGGGCTAGCGGCTACAATGAGCAGTTCTTC,CGCRASGYNEQFF
NA,TRBJ2-7,TRBV2,NA,TGTGCCAGCACCAACTCCCTAGCGCTCTCCTACGAGCAGTACTTC,CASTNSLALSYEQYF
TRBD2,TRBJ2-1,TRBV6-5,NA,TGTGCCAGCGGGAGAGCGGGGGAGGGGCGAAATGAGCAGTTCTTC,CASGRAGEGRNEQFF
TRBD1,TRBJ2-1,TRBV7-6,NA,TGTGCCAGCAGCTTTCCCGGGACAGGTTACAATGAGCAGTTCTTC,CASSFPGTGYNEQFF
NA,TRBJ1-1,TRBV11-3,NA,TGTGCCAGCAAGTCTCAGGCGAACACTGAAGCTTTCTTT,CASKSQANTEAFF
NA,TRBJ1-2,TRBV5-5,NA,TGTGCCAGCAGCTTGAATCTAGGCTACACCTTC,CASSLNLGYTF
TRBD1,TRBJ1-1,TRBV7-3,few,TGTGCCAGCAGCCTTGGACAGGAAGGGGATGAAGCTTTCTTT,CASSLGQEGDEAFF
NA,TRBJ2-1,TRBV7-2,NA,TGTGCCAGCACCAACCCCCCTAGCCGCAAGCAGTTCTTC,CASTNPPSRKQFF
NA,TRBJ1-5,TRBV11-2,NA,TGTGCCAGCAGCTTAGGACAGCCCAATCAGCCCCAGCATTTT,CASSLGQPNQPQHF
TRBD1,TRBJ2-5,TRBV5-4,few,TGTGCCAGCAGAGGGACAGGAGAGACCCAGTACTTC,CASRGTGETQYF
NA,TRBJ2-3,TRBV3-1/TRBV3-2,NA,TGTGCCAGCAGCCACTTTACCTCGACGGGAGATACGCAGTATTTT,CASSHFTSTGDTQYF
TRBD1,TRBJ1-2,TRBV10-3,NA,TGTGCCATCGGCGGGACAGGGACGGACTATGGCTACACCTTC,CAIGGTGTDYGYTF
NA,TRBJ2-2,TRBV6-5,NA,TGTGCCAGCAGTCCTTTACCAGGGGGGCTGGGGGAGCTGTTTTTT,CASSPLPGGLGELFF
TRBD1,TRBJ2-5,TRBV14,once,TGTGCCAGCTCCAGGGGGATACAAGAGACCCAGTACTTC,CASSRGIQETQYF
TRBD2,TRBJ2-3,TRBV5-1,NA,TGCGCCAGCACCAAGACTAGCGGGGGGGGCACAGATACGCAGTATTTT,CASTKTSGGGTDTQYF
TRBD1,TRBJ1-2,TRBV6-1,NA,TGTGCCAGCAGTGAGAGAGGGGGGGGACAGGGGTATGGCTACACCTTC,CASSERGGGQGYGYTF